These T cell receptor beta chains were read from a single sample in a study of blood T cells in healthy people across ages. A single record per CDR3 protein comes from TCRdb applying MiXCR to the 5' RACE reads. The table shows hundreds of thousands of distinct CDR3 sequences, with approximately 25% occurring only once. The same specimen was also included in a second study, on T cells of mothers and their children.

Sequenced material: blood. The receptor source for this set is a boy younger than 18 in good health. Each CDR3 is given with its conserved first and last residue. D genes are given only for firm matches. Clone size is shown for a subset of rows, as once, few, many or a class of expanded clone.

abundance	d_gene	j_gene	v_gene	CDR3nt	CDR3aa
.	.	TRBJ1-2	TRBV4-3	TGCGCCAGCAGCCAAGACAGGGTTGCCAGGGAGGGCTACACCTTC	CASSQDRVAREGYTF
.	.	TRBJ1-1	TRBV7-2	TGTGCCAGCAGCTTCATGATGGGGCCCCAGACTGAAGCTTTCTTT	CASSFMMGPQTEAFF
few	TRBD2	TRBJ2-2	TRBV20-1	TGCAGTGCTAGAGAGGCGGGGAGGGACACCGGGGAGCTGTTTTTT	CSAREAGRDTGELFF
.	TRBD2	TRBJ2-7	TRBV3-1	TGTGCCAGCAGCCGGGGACTAGCGGGAGCTGGCGAGCAGTACTTC	CASSRGLAGAGEQYF
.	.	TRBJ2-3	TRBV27	TGTGCCAGCAGTTTATCTGTAAACCCCCCGGGGGGCACAGATACACAGTATTTT	CASSLSVNPPGGTDTQYF
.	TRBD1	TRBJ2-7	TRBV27	TGTGCCAGCAAGCTTAAACTACCGGGACAGTACTACGAGCAGTACTTC	CASKLKLPGQYYEQYF
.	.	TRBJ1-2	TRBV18	TGTGCCAGCTCACCATACGGGACGGACTATGGCTACACCTTC	CASSPYGTDYGYTF
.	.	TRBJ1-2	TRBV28	TGTGCCAGCAGTTTTCTCTTCCCAACAGGGTCGAATGGCTACACCTTC	CASSFLFPTGSNGYTF
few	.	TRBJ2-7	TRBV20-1	TGCAGTGCGGATCCAGTTGTAGGGTGGACCTACGAGCAGTACTTC	CSADPVVGWTYEQYF
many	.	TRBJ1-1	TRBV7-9	TGTGCCAGCAGCTTAGGACAGCCGAACACTGAAGCTTTCTTT	CASSLGQPNTEAFF
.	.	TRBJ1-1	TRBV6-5	TGTGCCAGCAGTTACGAGGGAAGCATGAACACTGAAGCTTTCTTT	CASSYEGSMNTEAFF
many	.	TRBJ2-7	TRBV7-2	TGTGCCAGCAGCTTAACGACCTACGAGCAGTACTTC	CASSLTTYEQYF
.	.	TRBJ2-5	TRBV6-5	TGTGCCAGCAGTTTCTCGTCGATAGCGCAGAAAGAGACCCAGTACTTC	CASSFSSIAQKETQYF
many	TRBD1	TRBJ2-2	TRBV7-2	TGTGCCAGCAGACAGGACAGGGTTAACACCGGGGAGCTGTTTTTT	CASRQDRVNTGELFF
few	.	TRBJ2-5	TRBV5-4	TGTGCCAGCAGCAACCGACAGGAAGAGACCCAGTACTTC	CASSNRQEETQYF
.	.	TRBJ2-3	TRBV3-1	TGTGCCAGCAGCCAAGTCTCGGAGAACACAGATACGCAGTATTTT	CASSQVSENTDTQYF
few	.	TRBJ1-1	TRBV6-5	TGTGCCAGCAGTCGCTCTCGGGCTGAGAACACTGAAGCTTTCTTT	CASSRSRAENTEAFF
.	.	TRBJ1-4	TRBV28	TGTGCCGGCATGCCTCTGCGGATAAGAGGGGGACTTGAAAAACTGTTTTTT	CAGMPLRIRGGLEKLFF
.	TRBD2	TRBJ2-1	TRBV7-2	TGTGCCAGCAGCTTAGTTGCGGGAGGGGGGAATGAGCAGTTCTTC	CASSLVAGGGNEQFF
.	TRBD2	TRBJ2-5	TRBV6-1	TGTGCCAGCGTAGGGGCGGGAGTAAGGGAGACCCAGTACTTC	CASVGAGVRETQYF
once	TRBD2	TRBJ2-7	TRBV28	TGTGCCAGCAGGATTTCGGGGGGCTCCTACGAGCAGTACTTC	CASRISGGSYEQYF
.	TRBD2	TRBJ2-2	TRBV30	TGCGCCTGGAGTGTTGGCGCGGGGGGGACCGGGGAGCTGTTTTTT	CAWSVGAGGTGELFF
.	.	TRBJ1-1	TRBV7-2	TGTGCCAGCAGACACACCGAGACAGCTGAAGCTTTCTTT	CASRHTETAEAFF
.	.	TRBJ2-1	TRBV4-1	TGCGCCAGCAGCCAAGATTTTTCGCCCTACAATGAGCAGTTCTTC	CASSQDFSPYNEQFF
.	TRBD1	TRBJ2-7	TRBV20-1	TGCAGTGCTAGAGGATACGGGACAGGGGAGGGAGGGTGGTCCTACGAGCAGTACTTC	CSARGYGTGEGGWSYEQYF
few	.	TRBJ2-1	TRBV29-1	TGCAGCGTTGCGAGGAGCTCCTACAATGAGCAGTTCTTC	CSVARSSYNEQFF
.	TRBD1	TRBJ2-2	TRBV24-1	TGTGCCACCAGTGATTTTGCGGACAGGGGATGGACCGGGGAGCTGTTTTTT	CATSDFADRGWTGELFF
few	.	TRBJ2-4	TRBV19	TGTGCCAGTAGTACCCTAGTGAGACACATTCAGTACTTC	CASSTLVRHIQYF
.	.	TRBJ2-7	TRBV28	TGTGCCAGCAGTCGATACAGGAAGGGCACCTCCTACGAGCAGTACTTC	CASSRYRKGTSYEQYF
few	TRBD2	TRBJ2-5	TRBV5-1	TGTGCCAGCAATAGCGGGGGGGCCCAAGAGACCCAGTACTTC	CASNSGGAQETQYF
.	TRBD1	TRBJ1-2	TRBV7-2	TGTGCCAGCAGCTTAGGACAGGGCATTAACTATGGCTACACCTTC	CASSLGQGINYGYTF
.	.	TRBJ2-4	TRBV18	TGTGCCAGCTCACCGGGAGGCGGGGTACTAGCCAAAAACATTCAGTACTTC	CASSPGGGVLAKNIQYF
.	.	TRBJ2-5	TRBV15	TGTGCCACCAGCAGAGAAGGGATAGCTCAAGAGACCCAGTACTTC	CATSREGIAQETQYF
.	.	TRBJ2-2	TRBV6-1	TGTGCCAGCAGTGAAAAAATGGAAATATGGGGGATGTTGAACACCGGGGAGCTGTTTTTT	CASSEKMEIWGMLNTGELFF
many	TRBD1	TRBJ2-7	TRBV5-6	TGTGCCAGCAGACGGGACAGCTCCTACGAGCAGTACTTC	CASRRDSSYEQYF
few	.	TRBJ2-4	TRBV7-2	TGTGCCAGCAGCTCCCGAGGGGAAAACATTCAGTACTTC	CASSSRGENIQYF
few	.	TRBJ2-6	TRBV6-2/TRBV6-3	TGTGCCAGCAATGCCGGGTCCCAATTTCCTGGGGCCAACGTCCTGACTTTC	CASNAGSQFPGANVLTF
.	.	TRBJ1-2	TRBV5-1	TGCGCCAGCAGCGAACCCGGGGCCTACTATGGCTACACCTTC	CASSEPGAYYGYTF
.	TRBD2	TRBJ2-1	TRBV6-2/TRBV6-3	TGTGCCAGCAGTTACTCGAAGGTGTGGGGGGGGGCCTACAATGAGCAGTTCTTC	CASSYSKVWGGAYNEQFF
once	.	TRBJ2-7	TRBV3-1	TGTGCCAGCAGCCAAGCCCGGAATTCCTACGAGCAGTACTTC	CASSQARNSYEQYF
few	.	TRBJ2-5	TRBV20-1	TGCAGTGCTATCAGGACTGAAGAGACCCAGTACTTC	CSAIRTEETQYF
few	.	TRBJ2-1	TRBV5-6	TGTGCCAGCAGCTTTGTCCCTAGCATCCAGTTCTTC	CASSFVPSIQFF
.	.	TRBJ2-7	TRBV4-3	TGCGCCAGCAGCCAAGATTGGGGGAGCGTGCTCTACGAGCAGTACTTC	CASSQDWGSVLYEQYF
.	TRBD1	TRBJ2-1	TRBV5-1	TGCGCCAGCAGACCATCCGGGACAGAGTACAATGAGCAGTTCTTC	CASRPSGTEYNEQFF
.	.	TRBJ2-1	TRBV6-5	TGTGCCAGCAGTTACGCTAGCGACCTCTACAATGAGCAGTTCTTC	CASSYASDLYNEQFF
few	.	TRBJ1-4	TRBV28	TGTGCCAGCACCTGGATCGGCACTGATGAAAAACTGTTTTTT	CASTWIGTDEKLFF
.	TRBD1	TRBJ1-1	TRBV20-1	TGCAGTGCCAAATCGGACAGGGGTACTGAAGCTTTCTTT	CSAKSDRGTEAFF
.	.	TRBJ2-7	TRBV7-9	TGTGCCAGCAGAGTAGAGAGGGTCGGGATCTACGAGCAGTACTTC	CASRVERVGIYEQYF
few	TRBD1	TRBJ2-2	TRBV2	TGTGCCAGCACCAGGGACAGGGGAATCGGGGAGCTGTTTTTT	CASTRDRGIGELFF
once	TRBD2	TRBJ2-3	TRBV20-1	TGCAGTGCTAGAGCCCTTGGCCCGGGAGGATCAGATACGCAGTATTTT	CSARALGPGGSDTQYF